The 16 T cell receptor beta chains listed next were all sequenced from one sample in a study of cytomegalovirus exposure and HLA in healthy donors. Libraries were prepared by immunoSEQ multiplex PCR; TCRdb keeps only in-frame clonotypes and omits some of them. There are about 250,000 clones in the sample; less than 90% occur only once, and 12% lies in the top ten. The sample was PBMCs. These receptors originate from a man in his late teens or twenties in good health and CMV-seropositive.

The chain recombines TRBV10-2 with TRBJ2-7; 12 positions match TRBD2. J gave up 5 bases and V 2 bases, and 7 bases lay outside the gene matches. The CDR3 runs to 16 residues. Germline V gives CDR1 WSHSY, CDR2 SAAADI. CDR3: CASSEILAGGPHEQYF. DNA for the CDR3: TGCGCCAGCAGTGAGATCCTAGCGGGAGGGCCCCACGAGCAGTACTTC.

The DNA for the CDR3 is TGTGCCAGCAGTTCATACTGGGACAGTTTGTTTTCGGACACTGAAGCTTTCTTT. This encodes CASSSYWDSLFSDTEAFF. The V and J genes are TRBV28 and TRBJ1-1; 7 nucleotides agree with TRBD1. Germline values: CDR1 MDHEN, CDR2 SYDVKM. V trimming: 4 bases; J trimming: 3 bases; junction bases outside the gene matches: 17. The CDR3 runs to 18 residues.

There are a few counts of this clone. The rearrangement uses TRBV2 and TRBJ2-7; D is uncertain. This CDR3 is built from 13 residues. Trimming removed 4 bases at V and 6 bases at J, with 13 bases between. CDR1 and CDR2 (germline): SNHLY, FYNNEI. The CDR3, as DNA: TGTGCCAGCAGTGGCCTAGAGGTGGGCGAGCAGTACTTC. Amino acids: CASSGLEVGEQYF.

This clone has only a few counts. The rearrangement joins TRBV5-1 to TRBJ2-1; D gene unclear. This CDR3 contains 13 residues. Germline lookup yields CDR1 SGHRS and CDR2 YFSETQ. Trimming took off 4 bases at V and 7 bases at J, with 12 bases between the two ends. The CDR3 spells CASSLRPGNEQFF. CDR3 DNA: TGCGCCAGCAGCCTGCGACCCGGGAATGAGCAGTTCTTC. The whole variable domain, remainder taken from reference TRBV5-1 and TRBJ2-1, is KAGVTQTPRYLIKTRGQQVTLSCSPISGHRSVSWYQQTPGQGLQFLFEYFSETQRNKGNFPGRFSGRQFSNSRSEMNVSTLELGDSALYLCASSLRPGNEQFFGPGTRLTVL.

The chain has TRBV4-1 and TRBJ2-7; 7 bases line up with TRBD1. Germline CDR1 MGHRA, CDR2 YSYEKL. V lost 1 base, J lost 4 bases, and 4 bases stayed unmatched. This CDR3 contains 14 residues. The CDR3 sequence: CASSQVEGAYEQYF. Written as DNA, the CDR3 is TGCGCCAGCAGCCAAGTCGAGGGGGCGTACGAGCAGTACTTC.

V usage is TRBV7-2 and J usage is TRBJ2-7, with D possibly TRBD1 on 5 matching bases. V lost 6 bases to trimming and J lost 5 bases, with 14 bases between them. This CDR3 has 13 residues. CDR1 is SGHTA and CDR2 is FQGNSA in the germline V gene. The CDR3 coding sequence is TGTGCCAGCAGACAAATCCCCAGGGACGAGCAGTACTTC. Translation gives CASRQIPRDEQYF.

This clone was seen only once. The chain employs TRBV2 and TRBJ2-3; D remains ambiguous. This CDR3 spans 13 amino acids. Deletions cut 5 bases from V and 2 bases from J, with 8 bases between. The germline V gene encodes CDR1 SNHLY and CDR2 FYNNEI. The CDR3 loop reads CASSQTPTDTQYF. Written as DNA, the CDR3 is TGTGCCAGCAGTCAGACCCCCACAGATACGCAGTATTTT.

The rearrangement joins TRBV6-1 to TRBJ2-7; D is perhaps TRBD1 or TRBD2 (6 bases each). The CDR3 totals 15 residues. The ends were cut back, 3 bases at V and 7 bases at J, with 19 bases in the middle. Germline CDR1 is MNHNS and CDR2 is SASEGT. In DNA, the CDR3 is TGTGCCAGCAGTGATTTACAGGGTTCGGCGGGAGAGCAGTACTTC. It specifies CASSDLQGSAGEQYF.

The sample holds one count of this clone. This chain links TRBV5-1 with TRBJ2-7; 7 nucleotides match TRBD1. CDR3 size: 14 residues. V lost 4 bases to trimming and J lost 5 bases; unmatched junction nucleotides: 9. Germline V gives CDR1 SGHRS, CDR2 YFSETQ. The CDR3 loop reads CASSPRQGYNEQYF. CDR3 nucleotides: TGCGCCAGCAGCCCTCGACAGGGTTATAACGAGCAGTACTTC.

V usage is TRBV28 and J usage is TRBJ1-5; no definite D call. CDR1 and CDR2 (germline): MDHEN, SYDVKM. The CDR3 covers 12 residues. V was cut by 5 bases and J by 3 bases, with 5 bases left in between. This CDR3 is CASSPTNQPQHF. The CDR3 DNA is TGTGCCAGCAGTCCCACCAATCAGCCCCAGCATTTT.

The table lists this clone with a count of one. The V and J genes are TRBV10-3 and TRBJ1-2, with D unclear. Per germline, CDR1 ENHRY and CDR2 SYGVKD. With 6 bases removed from V and 8 bases from J, the gap between germline ends came to 13 bases. There are 12 residues in the CDR3. DNA of the CDR3: TGTGCCATCAGCCCGGACCTGGGGGGCTACACCTTC. Translation gives CAISPDLGGYTF.

As concerns this clone: This CDR3 is also generated by other DNA sequences in the sample. The V and J genes are TRBV6-5 and TRBJ1-2, with D possibly matching TRBD1 (6 bases). This CDR3 spans 13 amino acids. CDR1 MNHEY and CDR2 SVGAGI come from the germline V gene. The V end lost 6 bases, the J end lost 4 bases, and 12 bases lay between the germline ends. The CDR3 DNA reads as TGTGCCAGCAGCCGAACAGGGAGCTATGGCTACACCTTC. It translates to CASSRTGSYGYTF.

This clone was seen a handful of times. The V call is TRBV28, the J call TRBJ2-7, with D possibly TRBD1 on 5 matching bases. The germline V gene has CDR1 MDHEN and CDR2 SYDVKM. With 3 bases removed from V and 6 bases from J, the gap between germline ends came to 9 bases. The CDR3 has 12 residues. This CDR3 reads CASSFPGSEQYF. Here the CDR3 DNA reads TGTGCCAGCAGTTTTCCAGGGTCCGAGCAGTACTTC.

This chain connects TRBV30 to TRBJ1-5; no firm D call. Trimming pared 0 bases from V and 1 base from J, leaving 10 bases between. CDR1 and CDR2 from the germline V gene are GTSNPN and SVGIG (reference sequence). This CDR3 is 15 amino acids long. The CDR3 DNA reads TGTGCCTGGAGTGTGGCAGGATTAAGCAATCAGCCCCAGCATTTT. This translates into CAWSVAGLSNQPQHF.

The genes are TRBV6-5 and TRBJ1-2, with 8 bases lining up with TRBD1. Germline V gives CDR1 MNHEY, CDR2 SVGAGI. This CDR3 region has 14 residues. J gave up 4 bases and V 5 bases, and 6 bases lay outside the gene matches. The CDR3 reads CASSHRTGSYGYTF. The CDR3 region has the DNA TGTGCCAGCAGTCACAGGACAGGGAGCTATGGCTACACCTTC.

Turning to this clone: Other nucleotide sequences in the sample specify the same CDR3. V and J are TRBV5-1 and TRBJ2-5; D unclear. CDR3 length: 13 amino acids. V shed 2 bases and J shed 1 base, with 6 bases lying between them. In germline, CDR1 is SGHRS, CDR2 YFSETQ. CDR3 protein: CASSFGPQETQYF. In nucleotides, the CDR3 is TGCGCCAGCAGCTTTGGTCCCCAAGAGACCCAGTACTTC.